These 3 T cell receptor beta chains were sequenced from one sample in a study of T cells after yellow fever vaccination (dated by TCRdb to about 2019). Library creation used 5' RACE. Reads for this sample came from an Illumina HiSeq 2500. The public reads were quality trimmed at Q25 with fastp and then assembled into clones with MiXCR by TCRdb, keeping productive beta chains. Under each unique CDR3 protein, matching rows form one entry showing the most common genes and DNA. In this sample the table shows 300,000 or so distinct CDR3 sequences, 7% to 10% of which occur a single time. The ten largest make up around 17% of the sample. This sample's treatment or condition label indicates: live attenuated yellow fever vaccine strain. The source was PBMCs, collected more than 40 days after the first yellow fever vaccination. The receptors come from a man younger than 35 who received the YFV17D yellow fever vaccine.

This clonotype was seen a few times. V and J are TRBV4-3 and TRBJ2-3, with 7 bases that match TRBD2. V shed 4 bases, J shed 6 bases, and the junction held 4 bases outside the gene matches. CDR1 is LGHNA, CDR2 YSLEER, per germline. The CDR3 has 13 residues. CDR3 coding DNA: TGCGCCAGCAGCCCGGAGGGAGGGGATACGCAGTATTTT. This translates into CASSPEGGDTQYF.

This clonotype was recorded at least ten times. V usage is TRBV25-1 and J usage is TRBJ2-3; 9 bases map to TRBD2. J lost 4 bases, V lost 4 bases, and 3 bases had no gene match. The CDR3 totals 14 residues. From germline, CDR1 is MGHDK and CDR2 SYGVNS. CDR3 region: CASSGGGASDTQYF. The CDR3, as DNA: TGTGCCAGCAGTGGCGGGGGGGCATCAGATACGCAGTATTTT.

The chain couples TRBV12-3 or TRBV12-4 to TRBJ1-6; maybe TRBD1 (5 bases). V lost 9 bases and J lost 10, with 22 bases in between. The CDR3 sequence is 15 residues long. This chain's CDR3 is CASSHAGTGGSPLHF. As DNA, the CDR3 is TGTGCCAGTTCACACGCCGGGACGGGAGGGTCACCCCTCCACTTT.